This T cell receptor (beta chain) originates from a study of neurological immune-mediated disorders. Study-wide findings and caveats: The most TCR clonal expansion was seen in HTLV-1-associated myelopathy, and the least was seen in multiple sclerosis, which fell below healthy controls.

From the 5' RACE reads, TCRdb called clonotypes with MiXCR, one entry per CDR3 protein. The sample includes 40,000 to 55,000 distinct CDR3 sequences, approximately 10% seen only once; the top ten take roughly 20%. In this sample, this clonotype turned up many times. The target antigen is unknown. The sequence derives from a woman aged 35 to 49 with HTLV-1-associated myelopathy (HAM/TSP). Source material: PBMCs.

The CDR3 reads CASSLGAAFQGYTF. CDR3 DNA sequence: TGCGCCAGCAGCTTGGGGGCAGCCTTTCAAGGCTACACCTTC. The rearrangement links TRBV5-1 to TRBJ1-2; the D is unclear. The CDR3 sequence is 14 residues long. Germline values: CDR1 SGHRS, CDR2 YFSETQ. V was cut by 0 bases and J by 8 bases, with 14 bases left in between.